This is a list of T cell receptor beta chains from one sample in a study of shared clonotypes between healthy human individuals. The table came from immunoSEQ multiplex PCR; TCRdb's copy has only in-frame clones and leaves some out. The sample records about 2.4 million clones, 93% being singletons. Sequencing was carried out using naive CD4+ T cells from PBMCs. The receptor source for this set is a man aged 18-30 years in good health. Some clones in this sample may be carry-over from other donors' samples. CDR3s include the opening cysteine and the closing phenylalanine or tryptophan. The D gene is left open where the match is weak. Some rows have no size entry. The others give once, few or many, or a class for an expanded clone.

J: TRBJ1-2
size: NA
D: NA
V: TRBV18
DNA: TGTGCCAGCTCGGACGGTAACTATGGCTACACCTTC
CDR3: CASSDGNYGYTF

J: TRBJ2-7
size: NA
D: NA
V: TRBV28
DNA: TGTGCCAGCAGTTTAACTAGAACAATCTCCTACGAGCAGTACTTC
CDR3: CASSLTRTISYEQYF

J: TRBJ1-2
size: NA
D: TRBD1
V: TRBV7-9
DNA: TGTGCCAGCAGCCTAGGGACAGGGGACTCGTATGGCTACACCTTC
CDR3: CASSLGTGDSYGYTF

J: TRBJ1-1
size: once
D: NA
V: TRBV5-6
DNA: TGTGCCAGCAGCTTGAAGGTGGCACGTGTTGAAGCTTTCTTT
CDR3: CASSLKVARVEAFF

J: TRBJ2-1
size: NA
D: TRBD2
V: TRBV27
DNA: TGTGCCAGCAGTTCCCCCAAACTAGCGGGAGCGAGGAATGAGCAGTTCTTC
CDR3: CASSSPKLAGARNEQFF

J: TRBJ2-1
size: NA
D: TRBD2
V: TRBV9
DNA: TGTGCCAGCAGCGTAGGGGCGGGAGGGCCGATAAATGAGCAGTTCTTC
CDR3: CASSVGAGGPINEQFF

J: TRBJ1-4
size: NA
D: NA
V: TRBV29-1
DNA: TGCAGTGTCATGCCAGCAACTAATGAAAAACTGTTTTTT
CDR3: CSVMPATNEKLFF

J: TRBJ1-5
size: NA
D: NA
V: TRBV7-2
DNA: TGTGCCAGCAGCTTAGCTACAGCACCAGATCAGCCCCAGCATTTT
CDR3: CASSLATAPDQPQHF

J: TRBJ2-7
size: NA
D: NA
V: TRBV19
DNA: TGTGCCAGTAGGGAGACAGGATCAGGCTACGAGCAGTACTTC
CDR3: CASRETGSGYEQYF

J: TRBJ2-4
size: NA
D: NA
V: TRBV19
DNA: TGTGCCAGTAGTGTCCGGGACCCTGGGGCCAAAAACATTCAGTACTTC
CDR3: CASSVRDPGAKNIQYF

J: TRBJ1-1
size: NA
D: TRBD1
V: TRBV27
DNA: TGTGCCAGCAGATTCTCCGGGACAGGGGGCACTGAAGCTTTCTTT
CDR3: CASRFSGTGGTEAFF

J: TRBJ2-2
size: NA
D: TRBD2
V: TRBV7-2
DNA: TGTGCCAGCAGTTTCCATAGCGGGCAGAACACCGGGGAGCTGTTTTTT
CDR3: CASSFHSGQNTGELFF

J: TRBJ2-1
size: NA
D: TRBD2
V: TRBV7-2
DNA: TGTGCCAGCAGCTTAATTTCTCGAGCGGGAAGTAATGAGCAGTTCTTC
CDR3: CASSLISRAGSNEQFF

J: TRBJ1-5
size: NA
D: NA
V: TRBV5-4
DNA: TGTGCCAGCAGCTATCAACCCCATCAGCCCCAGCATTTT
CDR3: CASSYQPHQPQHF

J: TRBJ2-1
size: NA
D: NA
V: TRBV11-2
DNA: TGTGCCAGCAGCTCCCCTGGGCGGCCCAGCTCCTACAATGAGCAGTTCTTC
CDR3: CASSSPGRPSSYNEQFF

J: TRBJ1-2
size: NA
D: NA
V: TRBV15
DNA: TGTGCCACCAGCAGAGCCCCAACAGGGAACTATGGCTACACCTTC
CDR3: CATSRAPTGNYGYTF

J: TRBJ1-1
size: NA
D: TRBD1
V: TRBV28
DNA: TGTGCCAGCAGTCCCACCATTGGACAGGCCACTGAAGCTTTCTTT
CDR3: CASSPTIGQATEAFF

J: TRBJ1-4
size: once
D: NA
V: TRBV6-5
DNA: TGTGCCAGCAGTTACTCAACGGGGGCTCCTAATGAAAAACTGTTTTTT
CDR3: CASSYSTGAPNEKLFF

J: TRBJ1-1
size: NA
D: NA
V: TRBV5-1
DNA: TGCGCCAGCAGCTTGGTAGGCACCCGGGGCGGCACTGAAGCTTTCTTT
CDR3: CASSLVGTRGGTEAFF

J: TRBJ1-5
size: NA
D: NA
V: TRBV28
DNA: TGTGCCATCTTACAGGGTCTTAATCAGCCCCAGCATTTT
CDR3: CAILQGLNQPQHF

J: TRBJ1-1
size: NA
D: NA
V: TRBV11-2
DNA: TGTGCCAGCAGCTTAGTCGGGGGCAACACTGAAGCTTTCTTT
CDR3: CASSLVGGNTEAFF

J: TRBJ1-6
size: NA
D: NA
V: TRBV11-2
DNA: TGTGCCAGCAGCTTATCGGACAGCCGTAGCTCACCCCTCCACTTT
CDR3: CASSLSDSRSSPLHF

J: TRBJ2-2
size: NA
D: TRBD1
V: TRBV11-2
DNA: TGTGCCAGCAGCTCAAACAGGGGCATCGCCGGGGAGCTGTTTTTT
CDR3: CASSSNRGIAGELFF

J: TRBJ1-2
size: NA
D: NA
V: TRBV7-9
DNA: TGTGCCAGCAGCGCCGGAGACAGGCCGGGCTACACCTTC
CDR3: CASSAGDRPGYTF

J: TRBJ2-5
size: NA
D: TRBD1
V: TRBV7-2
DNA: TGTGCCAGCAGCCTCGACAGGGATCGGCGGGAGACCCAGTACTTC
CDR3: CASSLDRDRRETQYF

J: TRBJ1-2
size: NA
D: TRBD1
V: TRBV11-2
DNA: TGTGCCAGCAGCCCTCATTTGACAGGGGGCTTAGGCTACACCTTC
CDR3: CASSPHLTGGLGYTF

J: TRBJ2-6
size: NA
D: TRBD1
V: TRBV5-1
DNA: TGCGCCAGCAGTCCCGGGACAGGGATCTCTGGGGCCAACGTCCTGACTTTC
CDR3: CASSPGTGISGANVLTF

J: TRBJ2-1
size: NA
D: TRBD2
V: TRBV11-3
DNA: TGTGCCAGCAGCCCCGGACTAGCGGGAGGGCTGTACAATGAGCAGTTCTTC
CDR3: CASSPGLAGGLYNEQFF

J: TRBJ1-3
size: NA
D: NA
V: TRBV5-4
DNA: TGTGCCAGCAGCTTGGGAAGCGTGATGGCTGGAAACACCATATATTTT
CDR3: CASSLGSVMAGNTIYF

J: TRBJ1-5
size: NA
D: TRBD1
V: TRBV19
DNA: TGTGCCTCCACGGGACAGGGCAATCAGCCCCAGCATTTT
CDR3: CASTGQGNQPQHF

J: TRBJ1-3
size: NA
D: TRBD1
V: TRBV28
DNA: TGTGCCAGCAGTTTCGTGAACAGGGGTTCGGACACCATATATTTT
CDR3: CASSFVNRGSDTIYF

J: TRBJ1-5
size: NA
D: NA
V: TRBV6-5
DNA: TGTGCCAGCGTTTCCAGGGTCTGGAATCAGCCCCAGCATTTT
CDR3: CASVSRVWNQPQHF

J: TRBJ2-6
size: NA
D: TRBD2
V: TRBV9
DNA: TGTGCCAGCCGGACTAGCGGGACCTCTGGGGCCAACGTCCTGACTTTC
CDR3: CASRTSGTSGANVLTF

J: TRBJ2-1
size: NA
D: TRBD2
V: TRBV5-1
DNA: TGCGCCAGCAGCATAGGGACTAGCGGGTACAATGAGCAGTTCTTC
CDR3: CASSIGTSGYNEQFF

J: TRBJ2-3
size: NA
D: NA
V: TRBV5-1
DNA: TGCGCCAGCAGCTTACCCTTAGATACGCAGTATTTT
CDR3: CASSLPLDTQYF

J: TRBJ1-1
size: NA
D: NA
V: TRBV18
DNA: TGTGCCAGCTCACCGGGCCCGGGGGACACTGAAGCTTTCTTT
CDR3: CASSPGPGDTEAFF

J: TRBJ2-7
size: NA
D: NA
V: TRBV12-5
DNA: TGTGCTAGTGGTTTGGATCAGGGCGAGCAGTACTTC
CDR3: CASGLDQGEQYF

J: TRBJ2-7
size: NA
D: TRBD1
V: TRBV7-2
DNA: TGTGCCAGCAGCCCCCGCCGGGACAGGGGAGAGCAGTACTTC
CDR3: CASSPRRDRGEQYF

J: TRBJ1-2
size: NA
D: NA
V: TRBV4-2
DNA: TGTGCCAGCAGCCAAGATAGGACGTTCGGCTATGGCTACACCTTC
CDR3: CASSQDRTFGYGYTF

J: TRBJ2-7
size: NA
D: TRBD1
V: TRBV19
DNA: TGTGCCAGTAGTCTTAAAGGACAGGGGGCTTACTACGAGCAGTACTTC
CDR3: CASSLKGQGAYYEQYF

J: TRBJ1-2
size: NA
D: NA
V: TRBV6-1
DNA: TGTGCCAGCAGTGAAGGCTATGGCTACACCTTC
CDR3: CASSEGYGYTF

J: TRBJ2-7
size: NA
D: TRBD2
V: TRBV5-1
DNA: TGCGCCAGCAGCATGGGACTAGCGGGCCGGCAAGAGCAGTACTTC
CDR3: CASSMGLAGRQEQYF

J: TRBJ2-3
size: NA
D: NA
V: TRBV4-1
DNA: TGCGCCAGCAGCCAAGACCCGACAGGAGATACGCAGTATTTT
CDR3: CASSQDPTGDTQYF

J: TRBJ2-1
size: NA
D: TRBD1
V: TRBV5-1
DNA: TGCGCCAGCAGCTTGGGAACAGGGGATGAGCAGTTCTTC
CDR3: CASSLGTGDEQFF

J: TRBJ2-7
size: NA
D: TRBD1
V: TRBV7-6
DNA: TGTGCCAGCAGCCGGACAGGGGGGTCCTACGAGCAGTACTTC
CDR3: CASSRTGGSYEQYF

J: TRBJ2-2
size: once
D: NA
V: TRBV25-1
DNA: TGTGCCGCAGGGAGGACAGCGAGTACCGGGGAGCTGTTTTTT
CDR3: CAAGRTASTGELFF

J: TRBJ1-2
size: NA
D: TRBD1
V: TRBV10-3
DNA: TGTGCCATCAGTGAGCGCAGCGGGACAGTGAATGACTACACCTTC
CDR3: CAISERSGTVNDYTF

J: TRBJ1-4
size: NA
D: NA
V: TRBV11-2
DNA: TGTGCCAGCAGCCTTGGGGTCGCTTTTAATGAAAAACTGTTTTTT
CDR3: CASSLGVAFNEKLFF

J: TRBJ1-1
size: NA
D: NA
V: TRBV7-3
DNA: TGTGCCAGCAGCCGGGGGCCCCAAGCCTCCCTGGCTTTCTTT
CDR3: CASSRGPQASLAFF

J: TRBJ2-1
size: NA
D: NA
V: TRBV29-1
DNA: TGCAGCGTTGGAAAGGGAGCGAGGGGCTACAATGAGCAGTTCTTC
CDR3: CSVGKGARGYNEQFF

J: TRBJ2-2
size: NA
D: NA
V: TRBV27
DNA: TGTGCCAGCAGTTTATTTTCCCTGGCTCCGAACACCGGGGAGCTGTTTTTT
CDR3: CASSLFSLAPNTGELFF

J: TRBJ2-7
size: NA
D: TRBD2
V: TRBV5-1
DNA: TGCGCCAGCTCGGTAGCGGGCGGGAGTGACGAGCAGTACTTC
CDR3: CASSVAGGSDEQYF

J: TRBJ2-7
size: NA
D: TRBD1
V: TRBV18
DNA: TGTGCCAGCTCACCACTGTTATTAGGGACAGGTGAATTTTCAACGGACGAGCAGTACTTC
CDR3: CASSPLLLGTGEFSTDEQYF